Following are 15 T cell receptor beta chains from one sample sequenced in a study of cytotoxic CD8 clonotypes in ibrutinib-treated CLL. Sequencing was performed with immunoSEQ multiplex PCR; in TCRdb, only in-frame clones are kept and a portion is missing. The table lists 150,000 or so clones, more than 75% of them singletons. The sample was PBMCs, taken after 36 months of ibrutinib treatment. The receptors were sampled from a human donor with chronic lymphocytic leukemia.

A few counts support this clone. The chain has TRBV4-1 and TRBJ2-7; D possibly uses TRBD1 or TRBD2 (6 bases each). Germline lookup yields CDR1 MGHRA and CDR2 YSYEKL. The CDR3 is 16 amino acids. V gave up 5 bases and J gave up 2 bases, with 19 bases separating them. The CDR3 loop is CASSSGVRGHTYEQYF. The DNA of the CDR3 is TGCGCCAGCAGCTCGGGGGTCAGGGGACATACCTACGAGCAGTACTTC.

The chain carries TRBV6-1 and TRBJ2-3; no clear D gene. V was shortened by 1 base and J by 4 bases, with 9 bases between the two germline ends. The V gene's germline CDR1 is MNHNS and CDR2 SASEGT. The CDR3 length is 14 residues. Here the CDR3 reads CASSEVPRPDTQYF. CDR3 coding DNA: TGTGCCAGCAGTGAAGTTCCACGGCCAGATACGCAGTATTTT.

The chain is built from TRBV7-9 and TRBJ2-7; the match to TRBD2 covers 9 bases. Trimming at V came to 1 base and at J to 6 bases, leaving 13 bases not matched to a gene. Germline CDR1 is SEHNR and CDR2 is FQNEAQ (reference sequence). The CDR3 covers 17 residues. Written as DNA, the CDR3 is TGTGCCAGCAGCTTAGGGACGGCCCTTAGCGGGAGACGCGAGCAGTACTTC. Protein: CASSLGTALSGRREQYF. Drawing the rest from reference TRBV7-9 and TRBJ2-7, the complete variable domain is DTGVSQNPRHKITKRGQNVTFRCDPISEHNRLYWYRQTLGQGPEFLTYFQNEAQLEKSRLLSDRFSAERPKGSFSTLEIQRTEQGDSAMYLCASSLGTALSGRREQYFGPGTRLTVT.

This chain connects TRBV2 to TRBJ2-7; a possible D gene is TRBD1 (6 bases). Per the germline V gene, CDR1 is SNHLY and CDR2 is FYNNEI. Trimming cost V 5 bases and J 3 bases, with 14 bases left between them. The CDR3 spans 14 residues. CDR3 coding DNA: TGTGCCAGCAGTAGGACAGAAGGACTCTACGAGCAGTACTTC. It translates to CASSRTEGLYEQYF.

J is TRBJ2-7 and V is TRBV28, with 7 positions matching TRBD1. Germline CDR1 and CDR2: MDHEN and SYDVKM. CDR3 size: 14 residues. The V and J ends lost 5 bases and 2 bases, in that order; junction bases with no gene match: 6. The CDR3 coding sequence is TGTGCCAGCAGTCCGCCTGGGACAGCCTACGAGCAGTACTTC. Translated, it gives CASSPPGTAYEQYF.

V gene TRBV7-9 combines with J gene TRBJ2-7, with TRBD1 identical over 8 bases. The trim removed 1 base at V and 3 bases at J, leaving 11 bases unmatched. Germline V lookup: CDR1 SEHNR, CDR2 FQNEAQ (reference sequence). This CDR3 has 17 amino acids. Here the CDR3 reads CASSLDRWDRSYYEQYF. CDR3 bases: TGTGCCAGCAGCTTAGACCGGTGGGACAGGAGTTACTACGAGCAGTACTTC.

This clone was recorded only once. The rearrangement links TRBV5-1 to TRBJ2-7; 8 bases map to TRBD2. Losses at the gene ends were 0 bases for V and 4 bases for J; bases not matched to a gene: 3. The germline V gene encodes CDR1 SGHRS and CDR2 YFSETQ. The CDR3 spans 14 residues. CDR3 residues: CASSLVVAGYEQYF. The CDR3 bases are TGCGCCAGCAGCTTGGTGGTAGCGGGATACGAGCAGTACTTC.

This chain uses TRBV11-2 with TRBJ1-2; D call uncertain. Germline CDR1 SGHAT, CDR2 FQNNGV. V lost 1 base and J 8 bases, leaving 5 bases between the germline ends. The CDR3 totals 11 residues. In nucleotides, the CDR3 is TGTGCCAGCAGCTTAGGAGCCGGCTACACCTTC. This gives the protein CASSLGAGYTF.

The CDR3 is CASSLGQGGYGYTF. The CDR3 DNA reads TGTGCCAGCAGTTTGGGACAGGGCGGCTATGGCTACACCTTC. The V and J genes are TRBV28 and TRBJ1-2, with TRBD1 matching over 9 bases. Losses at the gene ends were 3 bases for V and 4 bases for J; bases not matched to a gene: 3. Germline CDR1 is MDHEN and CDR2 is SYDVKM. CDR3 size: 14 residues.

This chain joins TRBV6-1 and TRBJ2-2; either TRBD1 or TRBD2 may supply D (6 bases each). V was cut by 5 bases and J by 5 bases, with 15 bases left in between. The CDR3 is 15 residues long. Germline CDR1 is MNHNS and CDR2 is SASEGT. In DNA, the CDR3 is TGTGCCAGCAGTATGACAGGACGGGGGACCGGGGAGCTGTTTTTT. It translates to CASSMTGRGTGELFF.

V gene TRBV5-1 combines with J gene TRBJ2-2; D might be TRBD1 or TRBD2, each matching 6 bases. CDR3 length: 15 amino acids. Germline CDR1 and CDR2: SGHRS and YFSETQ. Between the trimmed V and J ends, which lost 4 bases and 2 bases, there was a span of 12 bases. The CDR3 DNA reads as TGCGCCAGCAGCCCGGGGGCAGTCAACACCGGGGAGCTGTTTTTT. Its protein is CASSPGAVNTGELFF.

This rearrangement joins TRBV15 to TRBJ2-4; D is unresolved. Trimming stripped 10 bases from V and 3 bases from J, with 16 bases between. Germline CDR1 LNHNV, CDR2 YYDKDF (reference sequence). The CDR3 has 14 residues. CDR3 coding DNA: TGTGCCAGCAGAGAGCAAAGGGACAAAAACATTCAGTACTTC. Translating it yields CASREQRDKNIQYF. Looking up the rest from reference TRBV15 and TRBJ2-4 gives the full variable domain: DAMVIQNPRYQVTQFGKPVTLSCSQTLNHNVMYWYQQKSSQAPKLLFHYYDKDFNNEADTPDNFQSRRPNTSFCFLDIRSPGLGDTAMYLCASREQRDKNIQYFGAGTRLSVL.

This chain links TRBV19 with TRBJ2-6, with D perhaps being TRBD1 or TRBD2 (5 bases each). The CDR3 has 16 residues. V lost 4 bases and J 0 bases, leaving 10 bases between the germline ends. Germline V gives CDR1 LNHDA, CDR2 SQIVND (reference sequence). The CDR3 nucleotides are TGTGCCAGTAGTAGGGACGGAGGCTCTGGGGCCAACGTCCTGACTTTC. It is translated as CASSRDGGSGANVLTF.

The genes are TRBV2 and TRBJ2-5; D is possibly TRBD2 (7 bases). There are 15 residues in the CDR3. Trimming left V 8 bases short and J 1 base short, with 17 bases between. The germline gives CDR1 SNHLY, CDR2 FYNNEI. The CDR3 sequence: CASGLQGGGQETQYF. CDR3 DNA sequence: TGTGCCAGCGGCCTCCAGGGAGGGGGCCAAGAGACCCAGTACTTC.

The chain joins TRBV19 to TRBJ2-7; 14 nucleotides align to TRBD2. The CDR3 consists of 16 residues. Germline CDR1 is LNHDA and CDR2 is SQIVND (reference sequence). The J segment lost 4 bases and the V segment lost 3 bases, leaving 5 bases of the junction unmatched. The CDR3 DNA follows: TGTGCCAGTAGTATGAGCGGGACTAGCGGGAGATACGAGCAGTACTTC. This translates into CASSMSGTSGRYEQYF.